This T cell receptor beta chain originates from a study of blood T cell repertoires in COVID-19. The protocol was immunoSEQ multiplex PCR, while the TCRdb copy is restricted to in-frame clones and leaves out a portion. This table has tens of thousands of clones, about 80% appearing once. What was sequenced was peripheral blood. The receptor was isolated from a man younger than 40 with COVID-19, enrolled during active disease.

The CDR3 loop is CASTLGQFGYTF. As DNA, the CDR3 is TGTGCCAGCACTCTTGGACAGTTCGGCTACACCTTC. V gene TRBV12-3 or TRBV12-4 combines with J gene TRBJ1-2; TRBD1 is a possible D gene (6 bases). V dropped 7 bases and J dropped 8 bases, with 14 bases sitting between them. CDR3 length equals 12 residues.